This TCR beta chain was identified during a study of spatial heterogeneity in lung cancer. About the study: TCR transcript abundance in tumor regions was strongly correlated with the T cell module score obtained from matched bulk RNA-seq. General observations from the study: Tumor mutation counts were tracked by expanded intratumoral alpha and beta TCR counts.

Every TCR cDNA molecule bore its own unique molecular identifier. TCRdb independently ran MiXCR on the 5' RACE reads; one entry per CDR3 protein. The sample lists 24,000 or so distinct CDR3 sequences, roughly 8.3% occurring once. Time point denoted: sample taken at primary tumor resection. Unsorted whole RNA of tumor, nontumor lung or frozen PBMC was sequenced. This clonotype showed up many times. The antigen remains unidentified. The material was lung tumor tissue, obtained at surgery. This clonotype originated in a male donor with early-stage non-small cell lung cancer.

CDR3 in amino acids: CASSLGGNSYEQYF. DNA for the CDR3: TGTGCCAGCAGTTTAGGCGGGAACTCCTACGAGCAGTACTTC. The J gene is TRBJ2-7, the V gene TRBV12-3 or TRBV12-4, with D tentatively TRBD2 (6 bases). Deletions cut 1 base from V and 0 bases from J, with 7 bases between. The CDR3 consists of 14 residues.